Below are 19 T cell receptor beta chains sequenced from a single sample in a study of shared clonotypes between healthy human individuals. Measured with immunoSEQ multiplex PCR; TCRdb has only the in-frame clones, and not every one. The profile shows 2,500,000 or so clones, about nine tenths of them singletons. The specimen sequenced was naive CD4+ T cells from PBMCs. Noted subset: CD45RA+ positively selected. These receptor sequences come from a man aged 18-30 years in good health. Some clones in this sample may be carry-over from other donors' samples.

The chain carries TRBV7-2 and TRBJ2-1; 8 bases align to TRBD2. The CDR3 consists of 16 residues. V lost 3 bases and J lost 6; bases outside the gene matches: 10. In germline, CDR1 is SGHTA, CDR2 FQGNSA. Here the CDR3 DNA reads TGTGCCAGCAGCTTGGGAATTAGCGGGGTCACCAATGAGCAGTTCTTC. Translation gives CASSLGISGVTNEQFF.

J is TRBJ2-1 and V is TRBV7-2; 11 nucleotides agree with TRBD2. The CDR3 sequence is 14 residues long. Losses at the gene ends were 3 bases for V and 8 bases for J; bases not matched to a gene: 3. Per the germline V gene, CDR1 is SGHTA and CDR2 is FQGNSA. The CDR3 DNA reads TGTGCCAGCAGCTTTACTAGCGGGAGTCATGAGCAGTTCTTC. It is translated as CASSFTSGSHEQFF. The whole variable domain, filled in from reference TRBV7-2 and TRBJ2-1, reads GAGVSQSPSNKVTEKGKDVELRCDPISGHTALYWYRQSLGQGLEFLIYFQGNSAPDKSGLPSDRFSAERTGGSVSTLTIQRTQQEDSAVYLCASSFTSGSHEQFFGPGTRLTVL.

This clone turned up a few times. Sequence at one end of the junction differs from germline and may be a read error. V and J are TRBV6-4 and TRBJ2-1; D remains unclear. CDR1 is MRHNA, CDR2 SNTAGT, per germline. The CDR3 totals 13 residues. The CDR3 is CASSDDSHNEQFF. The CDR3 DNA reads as TGTGCCAGCAGTGACGACTCCCACAATGAGCAGTTCTTC.

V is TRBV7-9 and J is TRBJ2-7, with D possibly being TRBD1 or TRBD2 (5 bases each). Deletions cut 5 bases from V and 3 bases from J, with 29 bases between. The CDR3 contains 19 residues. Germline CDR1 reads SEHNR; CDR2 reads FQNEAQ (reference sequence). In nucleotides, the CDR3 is TGTGCCAGCAGCGGCAATCCTCCGGGACGACTACTCCCCTACTACGAGCAGTACTTC. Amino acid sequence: CASSGNPPGRLLPYYEQYF.

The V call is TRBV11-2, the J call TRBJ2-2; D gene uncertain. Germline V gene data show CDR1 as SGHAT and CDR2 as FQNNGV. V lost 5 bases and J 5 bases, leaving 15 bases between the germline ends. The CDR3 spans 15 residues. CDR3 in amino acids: CASSLNPAETGELFF. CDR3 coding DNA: TGTGCCAGCAGCCTAAATCCGGCGGAGACCGGGGAGCTGTTTTTT.

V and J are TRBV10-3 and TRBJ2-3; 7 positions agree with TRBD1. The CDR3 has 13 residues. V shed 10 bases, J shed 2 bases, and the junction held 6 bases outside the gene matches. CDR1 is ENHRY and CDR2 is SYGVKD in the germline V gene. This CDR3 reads CATKGQDTDTQYF. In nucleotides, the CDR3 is TGTGCCACCAAAGGACAGGACACAGATACGCAGTATTTT.

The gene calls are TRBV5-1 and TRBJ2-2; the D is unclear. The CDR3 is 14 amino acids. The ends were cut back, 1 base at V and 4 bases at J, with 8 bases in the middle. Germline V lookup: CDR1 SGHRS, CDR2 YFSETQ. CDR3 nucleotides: TGCGCCAGCAGCTTGATAGCAGCCACCGGGGAGCTGTTTTTT. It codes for CASSLIAATGELFF.

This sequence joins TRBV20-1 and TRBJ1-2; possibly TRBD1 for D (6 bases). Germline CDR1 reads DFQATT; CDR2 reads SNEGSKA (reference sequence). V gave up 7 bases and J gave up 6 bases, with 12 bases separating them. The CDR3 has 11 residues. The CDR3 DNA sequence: TGCAGTGAGATACAGGGCGATGGCTACACCTTC. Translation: CSEIQGDGYTF.

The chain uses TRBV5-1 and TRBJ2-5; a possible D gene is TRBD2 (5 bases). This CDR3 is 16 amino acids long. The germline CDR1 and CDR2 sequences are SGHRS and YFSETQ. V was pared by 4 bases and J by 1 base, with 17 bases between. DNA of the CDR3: TGCGCCAGCAGCGTACTACTAGGGATTGGCCAAGAGACCCAGTACTTC. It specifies CASSVLLGIGQETQYF.

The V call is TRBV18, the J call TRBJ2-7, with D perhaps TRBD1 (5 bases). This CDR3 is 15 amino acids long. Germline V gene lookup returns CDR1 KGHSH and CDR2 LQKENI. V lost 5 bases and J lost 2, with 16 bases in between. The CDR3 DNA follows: TGTGCCAGCTCAACCCAGGGTGTAGGCGCCTACGAGCAGTACTTC. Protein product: CASSTQGVGAYEQYF.

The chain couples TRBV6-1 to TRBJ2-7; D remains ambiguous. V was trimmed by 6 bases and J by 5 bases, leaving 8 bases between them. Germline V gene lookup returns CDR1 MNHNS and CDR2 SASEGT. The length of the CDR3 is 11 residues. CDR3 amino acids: CASRRTDEQYF. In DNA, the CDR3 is TGTGCCAGCAGGAGAACCGACGAGCAGTACTTC.

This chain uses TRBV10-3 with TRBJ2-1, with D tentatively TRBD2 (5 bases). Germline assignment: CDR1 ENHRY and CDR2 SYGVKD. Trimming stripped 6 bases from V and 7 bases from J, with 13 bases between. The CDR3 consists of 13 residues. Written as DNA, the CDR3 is TGTGCCATCAGCTCGGTGAGGGAAAATGAGCAGTTCTTC. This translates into CAISSVRENEQFF.

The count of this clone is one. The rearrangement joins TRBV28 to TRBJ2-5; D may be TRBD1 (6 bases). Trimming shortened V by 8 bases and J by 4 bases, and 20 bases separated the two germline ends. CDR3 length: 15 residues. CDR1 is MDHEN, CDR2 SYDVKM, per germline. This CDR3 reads CASLKYRVRGETQYF. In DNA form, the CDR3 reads TGTGCCAGCTTAAAATACAGGGTAAGGGGAGAGACCCAGTACTTC.

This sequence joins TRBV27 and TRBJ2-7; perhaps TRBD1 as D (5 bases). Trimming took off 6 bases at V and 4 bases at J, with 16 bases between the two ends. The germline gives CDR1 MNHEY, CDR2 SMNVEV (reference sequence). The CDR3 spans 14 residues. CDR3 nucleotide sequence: TGTGCCAGCAGCCGCCCAGGGATAGGGTACGAGCAGTACTTC. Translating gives CASSRPGIGYEQYF.

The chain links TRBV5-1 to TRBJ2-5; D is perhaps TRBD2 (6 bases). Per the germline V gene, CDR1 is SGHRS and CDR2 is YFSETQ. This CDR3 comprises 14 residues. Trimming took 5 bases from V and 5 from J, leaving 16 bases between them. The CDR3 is CASSFTGLWETQYF. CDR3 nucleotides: TGCGCCAGCAGTTTCACGGGACTCTGGGAGACCCAGTACTTC.

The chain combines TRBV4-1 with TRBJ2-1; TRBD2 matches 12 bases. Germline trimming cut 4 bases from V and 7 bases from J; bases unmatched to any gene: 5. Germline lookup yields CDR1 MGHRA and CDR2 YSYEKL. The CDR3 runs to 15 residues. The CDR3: CASSPSGLAGNEQFF. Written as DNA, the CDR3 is TGCGCCAGCAGCCCTTCAGGACTAGCGGGAAATGAGCAGTTCTTC.

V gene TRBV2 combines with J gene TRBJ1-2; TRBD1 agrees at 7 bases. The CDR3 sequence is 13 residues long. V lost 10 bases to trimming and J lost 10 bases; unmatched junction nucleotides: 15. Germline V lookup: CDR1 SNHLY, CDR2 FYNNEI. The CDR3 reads CAIQGGTTLYYTF. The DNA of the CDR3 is TGTGCCATCCAGGGGGGGACAACTTTATACTACACCTTC.

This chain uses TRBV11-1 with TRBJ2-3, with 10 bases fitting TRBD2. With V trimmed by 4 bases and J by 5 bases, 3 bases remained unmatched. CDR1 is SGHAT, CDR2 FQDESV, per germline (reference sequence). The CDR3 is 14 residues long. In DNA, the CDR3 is TGTGCCAGCAGCTATAGCGGGAGGATAGATACGCAGTATTTT. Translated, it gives CASSYSGRIDTQYF. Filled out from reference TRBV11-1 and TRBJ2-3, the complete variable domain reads EAEVAQSPRYKITEKSQAVAFWCDPISGHATLYWYRQILGQGPELLVQFQDESVVDDSQLPKDRFSAERLKGVDSTLKIQPAELGDSAMYLCASSYSGRIDTQYFGPGTRLTVL.

In DNA, the CDR3 is TGTGCCATCAGTGAGTCGCGGGGCAGGGATTTTATGAACACTGAAGCTTTCTTT. Residues: CAISESRGRDFMNTEAFF. The chain carries TRBV10-3 and TRBJ1-1; tentatively, D is TRBD1 (5 bases). The CDR3 runs to 18 residues. Trimming took off 0 bases at V and 0 bases at J, with 17 bases between the two ends. The germline CDR1 and CDR2 sequences are ENHRY and SYGVKD.